This TCR beta chain was retrieved from a study of T cells in Graves' hyperthyroidism and ophthalmopathy. The V end was cut by 4 bases, the J end by 6 bases, with 7 bases between. CDR1 is SNHLY and CDR2 is FYNNEI in the germline V gene. The CDR3 is 12 amino acids. The CDR3 regions of TCR beta were amplified from RNA transcripts. With the HTBI primer set, the TCR CDR3 went through a first round of RT-PCR. TCRdb re-called the multiplex PCR reads through MiXCR, storing one row per CDR3 protein. The sample holds hundreds of thousands of distinct CDR3 sequences; approximately 16% are singletons and the top ten take roughly 18%. This clonotype was observed at least ten times. Its antigen is as yet unknown. Stable disease denoted Graves' hyperthyroidism without ophthalmopathy progression within 18 months. Study outcomes and limitations: Most thyroid clonotypes expanded above 0.001 were also detected in blood. Stable hyperthyroidism was told apart from ophthalmopathy by a model built on 13 V-J features.

The source material was blood. This chain connects TRBV2 to TRBJ2-1, with D hard to call. This TCR was recovered from a woman aged 18-35 years with Graves' hyperthyroidism. Written as DNA, the CDR3 is TGTGCCAGCAGTGTAGGGTCCAATGAGCAGTTCTTC. It translates to CASSVGSNEQFF.